This section outlines one TCR beta chain sequence together with its context. These data come from a study of blood T cell repertoires in COVID-19. Libraries were prepared by immunoSEQ multiplex PCR; TCRdb keeps only in-frame clonotypes and omits some of them. The sample records around 300,000 clones, around nine tenths being singletons. Germline trimming cut 4 bases from V and 3 bases from J; bases unmatched to any gene: 6. The CDR3 contains 14 residues. Germline CDR1 reads SGDLS; CDR2 reads YYNGEE. The sample consisted of peripheral blood. The J gene is TRBJ2-7, the V gene TRBV9, with TRBD1 matching over 8 bases. The receptor was isolated from a woman aged 25 to 45 with COVID-19, enrolled during active disease. CDR3 loop: CASSFGQGGYEQYF. The CDR3 nucleotides read TGTGCCAGCAGCTTCGGACAGGGTGGCTACGAGCAGTACTTC.